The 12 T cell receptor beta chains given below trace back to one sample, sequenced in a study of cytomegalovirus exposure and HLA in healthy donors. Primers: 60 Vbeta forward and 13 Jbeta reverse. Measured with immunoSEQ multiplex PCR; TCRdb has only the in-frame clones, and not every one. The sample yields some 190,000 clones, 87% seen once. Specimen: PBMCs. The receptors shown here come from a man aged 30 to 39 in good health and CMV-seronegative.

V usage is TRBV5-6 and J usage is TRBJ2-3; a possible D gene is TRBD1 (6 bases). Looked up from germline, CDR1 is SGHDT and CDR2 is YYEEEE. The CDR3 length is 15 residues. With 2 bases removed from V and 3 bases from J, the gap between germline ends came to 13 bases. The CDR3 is CASSFGGQRTDTQYF. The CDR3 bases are TGTGCCAGCAGCTTTGGGGGACAAAGGACAGATACGCAGTATTTT.

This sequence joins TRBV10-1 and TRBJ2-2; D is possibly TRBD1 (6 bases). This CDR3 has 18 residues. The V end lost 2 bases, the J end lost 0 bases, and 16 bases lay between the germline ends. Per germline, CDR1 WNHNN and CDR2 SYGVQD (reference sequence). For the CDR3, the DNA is TGCGCCAGCAGTGAGCCTTACTATGGACAGACGAACACCGGGGAGCTGTTTTTT. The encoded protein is CASSEPYYGQTNTGELFF.

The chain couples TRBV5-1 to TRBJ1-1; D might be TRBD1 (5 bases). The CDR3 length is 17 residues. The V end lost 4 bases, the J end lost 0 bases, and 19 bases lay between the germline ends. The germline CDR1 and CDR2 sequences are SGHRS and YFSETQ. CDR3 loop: CASSPPPGMDLNTEAFF. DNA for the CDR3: TGCGCCAGCAGCCCGCCGCCAGGGATGGACCTGAACACTGAAGCTTTCTTT. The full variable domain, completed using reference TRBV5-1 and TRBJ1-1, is KAGVTQTPRYLIKTRGQQVTLSCSPISGHRSVSWYQQTPGQGLQFLFEYFSETQRNKGNFPGRFSGRQFSNSRSEMNVSTLELGDSALYLCASSPPPGMDLNTEAFFGQGTRLTVV.

The chain's CDR3 is CASPHWRQLRIAKNIQYF. Written as DNA, the CDR3 is TGTGCCAGCCCCCACTGGCGACAGTTAAGAATAGCCAAAAACATTCAGTACTTC. The genes are TRBV2 and TRBJ2-4, with D possibly TRBD1 on 5 matching bases. The CDR3 covers 18 residues. Germline assignment: CDR1 SNHLY and CDR2 FYNNEI. V dropped 8 bases and J dropped 0 bases, with 23 bases sitting between them.

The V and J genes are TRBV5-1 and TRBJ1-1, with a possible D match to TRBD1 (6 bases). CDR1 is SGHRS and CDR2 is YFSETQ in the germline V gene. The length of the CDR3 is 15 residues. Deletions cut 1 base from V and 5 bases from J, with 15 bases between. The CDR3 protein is CASSLSPQGNTEAFF. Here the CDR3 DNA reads TGCGCCAGCAGCTTGTCCCCACAGGGAAATACTGAAGCTTTCTTT. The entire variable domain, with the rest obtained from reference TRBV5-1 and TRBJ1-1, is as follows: KAGVTQTPRYLIKTRGQQVTLSCSPISGHRSVSWYQQTPGQGLQFLFEYFSETQRNKGNFPGRFSGRQFSNSRSEMNVSTLELGDSALYLCASSLSPQGNTEAFFGQGTRLTVV.

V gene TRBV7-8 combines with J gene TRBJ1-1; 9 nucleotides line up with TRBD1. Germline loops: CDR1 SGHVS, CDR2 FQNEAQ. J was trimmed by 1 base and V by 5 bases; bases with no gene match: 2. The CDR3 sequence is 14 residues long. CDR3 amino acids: CASSTGGRNTEAFF. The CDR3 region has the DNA TGTGCCAGCAGCACAGGGGGCAGGAACACTGAAGCTTTCTTT.

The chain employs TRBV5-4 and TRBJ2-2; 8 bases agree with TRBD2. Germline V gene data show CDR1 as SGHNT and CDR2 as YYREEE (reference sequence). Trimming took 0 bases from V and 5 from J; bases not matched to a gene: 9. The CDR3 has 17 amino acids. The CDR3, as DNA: TGTGCCAGCAGCTTGGCCGGGGGGGGGTTTAATACCGGGGAGCTGTTTTTT. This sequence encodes CASSLAGGGFNTGELFF.

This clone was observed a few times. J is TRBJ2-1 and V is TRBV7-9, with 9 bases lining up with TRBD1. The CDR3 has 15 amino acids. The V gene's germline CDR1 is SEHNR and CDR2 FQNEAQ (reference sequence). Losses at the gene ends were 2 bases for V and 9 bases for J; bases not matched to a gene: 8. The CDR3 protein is CASSLNRGRYGEQFF. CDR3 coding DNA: TGTGCCAGCAGCTTAAACAGGGGGCGTTACGGTGAGCAGTTCTTC.

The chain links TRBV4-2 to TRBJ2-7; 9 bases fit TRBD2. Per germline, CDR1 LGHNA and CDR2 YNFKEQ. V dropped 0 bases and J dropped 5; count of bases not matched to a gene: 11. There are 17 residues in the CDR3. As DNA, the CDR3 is TGTGCCAGCAGCCAAGATGGTACGGCTAGCGGGGCCCACGAGCAGTACTTC. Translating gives CASSQDGTASGAHEQYF.

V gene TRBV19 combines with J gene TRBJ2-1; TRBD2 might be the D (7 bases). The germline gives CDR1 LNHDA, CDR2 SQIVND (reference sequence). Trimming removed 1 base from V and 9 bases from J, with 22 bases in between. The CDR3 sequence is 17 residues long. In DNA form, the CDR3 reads TGTGCCAGTAGTATAGTAGCGCGGAGGGCGGGGGCGGTTGAGCAGTTCTTC. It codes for CASSIVARRAGAVEQFF.

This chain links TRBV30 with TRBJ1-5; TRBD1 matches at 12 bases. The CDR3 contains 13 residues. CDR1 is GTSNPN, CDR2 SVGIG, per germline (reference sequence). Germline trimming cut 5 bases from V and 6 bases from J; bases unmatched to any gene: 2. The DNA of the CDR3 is TGTGCCTGGGGGACAGGGGGCAGTCAGCCCCAGCATTTT. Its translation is CAWGTGGSQPQHF.

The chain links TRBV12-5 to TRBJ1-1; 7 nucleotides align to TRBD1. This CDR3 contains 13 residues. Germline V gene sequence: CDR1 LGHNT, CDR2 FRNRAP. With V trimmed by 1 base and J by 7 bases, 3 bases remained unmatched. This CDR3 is CASGLGGGFEAFF. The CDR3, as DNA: TGTGCTAGTGGTTTGGGAGGGGGCTTTGAAGCTTTCTTT.